The rows below give T cell receptor beta chains drawn from one sample of a study of cytomegalovirus exposure and HLA in healthy donors. Measured with immunoSEQ multiplex PCR; TCRdb has only the in-frame clones, and not every one. The listing contains around 140,000 clones. Sequencing input: PBMCs. The origin of the receptors is a woman between 45 and 60 years old in good health and CMV-seronegative. The CDR3 runs from the conserved cysteine through the conserved F or W. Each record gives: V gene, J gene, CDR3 protein.

v_call: TRBV2; j_call: TRBJ2-7; cdr3_aa: CASSENPDYEQYF
v_call: TRBV5-5; j_call: TRBJ2-7; cdr3_aa: CASSFTGEEQYF
v_call: TRBV9; j_call: TRBJ2-1; cdr3_aa: CASSVVNELEQFF
v_call: TRBV6-1; j_call: TRBJ1-3; cdr3_aa: CASSVSGDLNTIYF
v_call: TRBV7-3; j_call: TRBJ2-7; cdr3_aa: CASSLGTGPSEQYF
v_call: TRBV14; j_call: TRBJ2-6; cdr3_aa: CASSQTRGTVSGANVLTF
v_call: TRBV11-1; j_call: TRBJ2-3; cdr3_aa: CASSLTTGTDTQYF
v_call: TRBV9; j_call: TRBJ1-6; cdr3_aa: CASSAGVTAPSGPMSSPLHF
v_call: TRBV4-3; j_call: TRBJ1-2; cdr3_aa: CASSQDPTGGRKGYTF
v_call: TRBV7-3; j_call: TRBJ2-3; cdr3_aa: CASSPTTSGRSPSTDTQYF
v_call: TRBV19; j_call: TRBJ2-3; cdr3_aa: CASSSPAGGPDTQYF
v_call: TRBV7-9; j_call: TRBJ2-5; cdr3_aa: CASSSTAGGETQYF
v_call: TRBV13; j_call: TRBJ2-7; cdr3_aa: CASSLTGIGEQYF
v_call: TRBV30; j_call: TRBJ1-2; cdr3_aa: CASWLPAGVYGYTF
v_call: TRBV7-3; j_call: TRBJ2-6; cdr3_aa: CASSPLAGGPVHVLTF
v_call: TRBV5-6; j_call: TRBJ1-1; cdr3_aa: CASSFGRQVYTEAFF
v_call: TRBV7-2; j_call: TRBJ1-4; cdr3_aa: CASSLEARGSEKLFF
v_call: TRBV5-1; j_call: TRBJ2-2; cdr3_aa: CASSLAPGNTGELFF
v_call: TRBV29-1; j_call: TRBJ2-3; cdr3_aa: CSVGPGQGADTQYF
v_call: TRBV1; j_call: -; cdr3_aa: CTSSQMAPGTSGGITYEQYF
v_call: TRBV28; j_call: TRBJ2-6; cdr3_aa: CASSRTGAGANVLTF
v_call: TRBV5-1; j_call: TRBJ2-5; cdr3_aa: CASSLAVQETQYF
v_call: TRBV14; j_call: TRBJ1-2; cdr3_aa: CASSRRGYGYTF
v_call: TRBV12-5; j_call: TRBJ2-5; cdr3_aa: CASGPGLEETQYF
v_call: TRBV7-2; j_call: TRBJ2-3; cdr3_aa: CASSFRVDRTDTQYF
v_call: TRBV13; j_call: TRBJ2-2; cdr3_aa: CASSSLSGSAGELFF
v_call: TRBV20-1; j_call: TRBJ2-1; cdr3_aa: CSASSNEQFF
v_call: TRBV6-1; j_call: TRBJ1-6; cdr3_aa: CASSEPGKVGSPLHF
v_call: TRBV9; j_call: TRBJ2-5; cdr3_aa: CASSVGIAGAKETQYF
v_call: TRBV19; j_call: TRBJ1-1; cdr3_aa: CASSGHLNTEAFF
v_call: TRBV30; j_call: -; cdr3_aa: CAWGPDSSYEQYF
v_call: TRBV11-2; j_call: TRBJ2-3; cdr3_aa: CASRRLAGTDTQYF
v_call: TRBV7-6; j_call: TRBJ2-7; cdr3_aa: CASSLGANYEQYF
v_call: TRBV4-3; j_call: TRBJ1-1; cdr3_aa: CASSQDSLAEAFF
v_call: TRBV19; j_call: TRBJ1-5; cdr3_aa: CASSMNVVGQNQPQHF
v_call: TRBV5-4; j_call: TRBJ2-7; cdr3_aa: CASNPSGRTYEQYF
v_call: TRBV6-5; j_call: TRBJ1-2; cdr3_aa: CASSQQGNYGYTF
v_call: TRBV5-1; j_call: TRBJ2-7; cdr3_aa: CASSIRDSTTYEQYF
v_call: TRBV14; j_call: TRBJ1-2; cdr3_aa: CASSQDLGQVYGYTF
v_call: TRBV13; j_call: TRBJ2-7; cdr3_aa: CASSLFWTPTGKENEQYF
v_call: TRBV25-1; j_call: TRBJ1-2; cdr3_aa: CASAPEARTGVHGYTF
v_call: TRBV28; j_call: TRBJ2-1; cdr3_aa: CASSEPGLRNNEQFF
v_call: TRBV18; j_call: TRBJ1-5; cdr3_aa: CASSPRTESNQPQHF
v_call: TRBV7-9; j_call: TRBJ1-6; cdr3_aa: CASSNFGTGNSPLHF
v_call: TRBV4-2; j_call: TRBJ2-7; cdr3_aa: CASSHHQQGAYEQYF
v_call: TRBV18; j_call: TRBJ1-2; cdr3_aa: CASSPRLGGEGDYGYTF
v_call: TRBV30; j_call: TRBJ2-2; cdr3_aa: CAWRTGVGTGELFF
v_call: TRBV2; j_call: TRBJ2-7; cdr3_aa: CASSTLQGPYEQYF
v_call: TRBV4-3; j_call: TRBJ1-2; cdr3_aa: CASSQKGGFDYGYTF
v_call: TRBV5-4; j_call: TRBJ1-2; cdr3_aa: CASSLPPGASGYTF
v_call: TRBV28; j_call: TRBJ2-5; cdr3_aa: CASSFWTGGGQETQYF
v_call: TRBV28; j_call: TRBJ2-2; cdr3_aa: CASSSSVNTGELFF